This passage covers 19 T cell receptor beta chains from one sample sequenced in a study of T cells in Graves' hyperthyroidism and ophthalmopathy. Using RNA transcripts as the source, TCR beta CDR3 regions were amplified. Primed by the HTBI set, a first-round RT-PCR was run on the TCR CDR3. TCRdb processed the multiplex PCR reads anew with MiXCR; each CDR3 protein has one entry. The table lists approximately 570,000 distinct CDR3 sequences, around 20% of them singletons, with about 50% in the top ten. The sample consisted of blood. These receptors originate from a man between 40 and 49 years old with Graves' ophthalmopathy.

About this clonotype itself: This may stem from a read error, because a much larger clone lies one nucleotide away. The chain has TRBV27 and TRBJ1-2; tentatively, D is TRBD1 (5 bases). Trimming took 2 bases from V and 2 from J, leaving 15 bases between them. The CDR3 length is 16 residues. Germline CDR1 reads MNHEY; CDR2 reads SMNVEV (reference sequence). The CDR3 DNA is TGTGCCAGCAGTTTAAAGGGGCAGAACCTCAACTATGGCTACACCTTC. As protein: CASSLKGQNLNYGYTF.

This clonotype has just a few counts. The V and J genes are TRBV13 and TRBJ1-3; 9 positions match TRBD1. This CDR3 spans 14 amino acids. V lost 4 bases, J lost 5 bases, and 3 bases stayed unmatched. Looked up from germline, CDR1 is PRHDT and CDR2 is FYEKMQ (reference sequence). CDR3 DNA: TGTGCCAGCAGCTCTCACAGGGGGCGAAACACCATATATTTT. Amino acids: CASSSHRGRNTIYF.

This clonotype was detected a few times. The DNA of the CDR3 is TGTGCCACCAGCGAACAGCCCGCAGACGATACGCAGTATTTT. This sequence encodes CATSEQPADDTQYF. This rearrangement joins TRBV15 to TRBJ2-3; D not certain. CDR1 is LNHNV and CDR2 is YYDKDF in the germline V gene (reference sequence). The germline V and J ends were trimmed by 5 bases and 6 bases, with 15 bases remaining between them. The CDR3 runs 14 residues.

V gene TRBV7-3 combines with J gene TRBJ1-3; weak D call: TRBD1 (6 bases). This CDR3 comprises 15 residues. V lost 5 bases and J lost 4, with 15 bases in between. The germline gives CDR1 SGHTA, CDR2 FQGTGA. CDR3 amino acids: CASSPGGADGNTIYF. CDR3 DNA: TGTGCCAGCAGCCCCGGGGGGGCAGACGGAAACACCATATATTTT.

This clonotype has more than one count but fewer than ten. The V and J genes are TRBV4-1 and TRBJ1-1, with TRBD1 matching over 7 bases. Trimming took 2 bases from V and 2 from J; bases not matched to a gene: 8. This CDR3 is 16 amino acids long. CDR1 is MGHRA, CDR2 YSYEKL, per germline. The CDR3 coding sequence is TGCGCCAGCAGCCAAAGGTTTGGGACAGCAAACACTGAAGCTTTCTTT. Protein: CASSQRFGTANTEAFF.

With regard to this clonotype: Without the conserved terminal phenylalanine or tryptophan, this CDR3 likely stems from a read error. V gene TRBV11-2 combines with J gene TRBJ2-2; D possibly corresponds to TRBD2 (5 bases). V was clipped by 5 bases and J by 1 base, with 5 bases between them. The germline gives CDR1 SGHAT, CDR2 FQNNGV. This CDR3 is 13 amino acids long. The CDR3 DNA follows: TGTGCCAGCAGCCGGGAGAACACCGGGGAGCTGTTTTCT. This sequence encodes CASSRENTGELFS.

The chain has TRBV7-8 and TRBJ2-7; 7 bases map to TRBD1. The germline gives CDR1 SGHVS, CDR2 FQNEAQ. This CDR3 is 12 amino acids long. Trimming at V came to 10 bases and at J to 7 bases, leaving 10 bases not matched to a gene. The CDR3: CANRGQAREQYF. The CDR3 DNA sequence: TGTGCCAACCGAGGACAGGCCCGGGAGCAGTACTTC.

This clonotype was observed a handful of times. The rearrangement joins TRBV6-6 to TRBJ1-4; TRBD1 might be the D (6 bases). Trimming shortened V by 2 bases and J by 7 bases, and 11 bases separated the two germline ends. CDR1 is MNHNY, CDR2 SVGAGI, per germline (reference sequence). The CDR3 contains 14 residues. The CDR3 region has the DNA TGTGCCAGCAGTTACCTACAGGGTATTGAAAAACTGTTTTTT. Encoded protein: CASSYLQGIEKLFF.

This sequence joins TRBV4-3 and TRBJ2-1, with D maybe TRBD2 (6 bases). V lost 4 bases, J lost 5 bases, and 18 bases lay in between. Germline CDR1 and CDR2: LGHNA and YSLEER. The CDR3 totals 16 residues. CDR3 residues: CASSRSAASADNEQFF. CDR3 nucleotides: TGCGCCAGCAGCCGGAGTGCGGCTAGCGCCGACAATGAGCAGTTCTTC.

This sequence joins TRBV7-9 and TRBJ1-2; 9 bases fit TRBD1. CDR3 size: 15 residues. In germline, CDR1 is SEHNR, CDR2 FQNEAQ (reference sequence). V trimming: 5 bases; J trimming: 7 bases; junction bases outside the gene matches: 11. This CDR3 is CASSRPGQGMPGYTF. The DNA for the CDR3 is TGTGCCAGCAGCCGACCGGGACAGGGCATGCCTGGCTACACCTTC.

This clonotype was seen only a few times. This chain links TRBV9 with TRBJ2-3; TRBD2 aligns across 7 bases. Germline values: CDR1 SGDLS, CDR2 YYNGEE. This CDR3 has 14 amino acids. Trimming took 0 bases from V and 9 from J; bases not matched to a gene: 7. CDR3 sequence (DNA): TGTGCCAGCAGCGTAGACTGGGGGGGGGAGACGCAGTATTTT. Its translation is CASSVDWGGETQYF.

This chain links TRBV4-2 with TRBJ1-2, with D possibly TRBD1 on 5 matching bases. V lost 3 bases to trimming and J lost 8 bases, with 13 bases between them. Germline V gene data show CDR1 as LGHNA and CDR2 as YNFKEQ. The CDR3 has 13 amino acids. The CDR3 region has the DNA TGTGCCAGCAGCCAGCTAGGGGAGAGAGGCTACACCTTC. Its translation: CASSQLGERGYTF.

This clonotype was recorded many times. The chain couples TRBV20-1 to TRBJ2-1, with 13 bases identical to TRBD2. The CDR3 is 14 residues long. The germline CDR1 and CDR2 sequences are DFQATT and SNEGSKA (reference sequence). Trimming at V came to 4 bases and at J to 9 bases, leaving 6 bases not matched to a gene. CDR3 residues: CSATAGLAGREQFF. CDR3 DNA: TGCAGTGCTACCGCGGGACTAGCGGGGCGTGAGCAGTTCTTC.

The CDR3 DNA reads TGTGCCAGCAGTACCACAGGGGAGGGTCAGCCCCAGCATTTT. The encoded protein is CASSTTGEGQPQHF. The J gene is TRBJ1-5, the V gene TRBV27; 7 bases line up with TRBD1. The CDR3 runs 14 residues. The trim removed 5 bases at V and 6 bases at J, leaving 7 bases unmatched. Germline CDR1 and CDR2: MNHEY and SMNVEV (reference sequence).

This clonotype was counted between two and nine times. The chain employs TRBV9 and TRBJ2-7; 8 bases match TRBD2. Germline CDR1 is SGDLS and CDR2 is YYNGEE. The length of the CDR3 is 13 residues. V lost 6 bases and J lost 6; bases outside the gene matches: 8. Written as DNA, the CDR3 is TGTGCCAGCACGGCGGGAGGCCAGGGCGAGCAGTACTTC. It codes for CASTAGGQGEQYF.

The V call is TRBV10-1, the J call TRBJ2-3, with a weak D call TRBD1 (6 bases). V shed 4 bases and J shed 6 bases, with 14 bases lying between them. Germline values: CDR1 WNHNN, CDR2 SYGVQD (reference sequence). This CDR3 has 14 amino acids. DNA of the CDR3: TGCGCCAGCAGTGGGGGGACACCGGCGGATACGCAGTATTTT. Its protein is CASSGGTPADTQYF.

Regarding this clonotype: The junction differs from germline at one of its ends, possibly a read error. This chain connects TRBV5-1 to TRBJ2-1; TRBD2 aligns across 7 bases. The CDR3 totals 15 residues. Germline V lookup: CDR1 SGHRS, CDR2 YFSETQ. The CDR3 reads CASSRSSGSYNEQSF. As DNA, the CDR3 is TGCGCCAGCAGCAGATCTAGCGGCTCCTACAATGAGCAGTCCTTC.

The chain employs TRBV9 and TRBJ1-2; 12 nucleotides match TRBD1. Unmatched junction bases numbered 8, after V lost 4 bases and J lost 7 bases. CDR1 and CDR2 (germline): SGDLS, YYNGEE. The CDR3 consists of 15 residues. The CDR3 protein is CASSNVGQGAGGYTF. The CDR3 DNA reads TGTGCCAGCAGCAACGTGGGACAGGGGGCTGGTGGCTACACCTTC. Full variable domain (missing parts from reference TRBV9 and TRBJ1-2): DSGVTQTPKHLITATGQRVTLRCSPRSGDLSVYWYQQSLDQGLQFLIQYYNGEERAKGNILERFSAQQFPDLHSELNLSSLELGDSALYFCASSNVGQGAGGYTFGSGTRLTVV.

This chain links TRBV7-9 with TRBJ2-5; tentative D call: TRBD2 (5 bases). The CDR3 is made up of 14 amino acids. V was clipped by 2 bases and J by 7 bases, with 14 bases between them. Germline V gene lookup returns CDR1 SEHNR and CDR2 FQNEAQ (reference sequence). The CDR3 loop reads CASSLPLPGMTQYF. The CDR3 nucleotides read TGTGCCAGCAGCTTACCTCTTCCGGGAATGACCCAGTACTTC.